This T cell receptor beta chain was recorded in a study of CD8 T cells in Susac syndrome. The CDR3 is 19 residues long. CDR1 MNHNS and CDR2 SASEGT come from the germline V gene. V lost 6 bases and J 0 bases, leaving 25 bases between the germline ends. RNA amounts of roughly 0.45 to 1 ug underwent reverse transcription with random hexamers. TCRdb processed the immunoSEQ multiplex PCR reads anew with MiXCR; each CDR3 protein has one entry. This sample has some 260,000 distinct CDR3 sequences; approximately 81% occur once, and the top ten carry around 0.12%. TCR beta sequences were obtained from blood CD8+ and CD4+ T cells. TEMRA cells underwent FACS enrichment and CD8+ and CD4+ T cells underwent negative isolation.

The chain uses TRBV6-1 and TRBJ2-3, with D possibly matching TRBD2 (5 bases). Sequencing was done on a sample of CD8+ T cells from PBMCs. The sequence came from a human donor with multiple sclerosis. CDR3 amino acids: CASRGWVAKMWASTDTQYF. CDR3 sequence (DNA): TGTGCCAGCAGAGGATGGGTAGCGAAAATGTGGGCGAGCACAGATACGCAGTATTTT.